This T cell receptor (beta chain) was documented in a study of cytomegalovirus exposure and HLA in healthy donors. Study findings and constraints: Analysis performed later showed TCR beta chains linked to HLA being more clonally expanded than equally common others. Further analysis was carried out later, and it showed several of the most significant clusters appearing linked to common viral pathogens.

Germline CDR1 and CDR2: SEHNR and FQNEAQ (reference sequence). CDR3 length: 13 residues. After removal of 4 bases from V and 7 bases from J, the junction contained 2 bases not matched to a gene. 13 Jbeta primers and 60 Vbeta primers were used for the PCR. This table comes from immunoSEQ multiplex PCR, and its TCRdb copy is limited to in-frame clones, with some not included. The sample holds 130,000 to 150,000 clones; 80% to 85% are singletons and the top ten take about 3.4%. Comment on this clone: The antigen is not known.

Material: PBMCs. The sequence was collected from a male donor in good health and CMV-seronegative. This chain uses TRBV7-9 with TRBJ1-2; 11 nucleotides match TRBD1. CDR3 loop: CASSWTGGSGYTF. For the CDR3, the DNA is TGTGCCAGCAGCTGGACAGGGGGCTCTGGCTACACCTTC.